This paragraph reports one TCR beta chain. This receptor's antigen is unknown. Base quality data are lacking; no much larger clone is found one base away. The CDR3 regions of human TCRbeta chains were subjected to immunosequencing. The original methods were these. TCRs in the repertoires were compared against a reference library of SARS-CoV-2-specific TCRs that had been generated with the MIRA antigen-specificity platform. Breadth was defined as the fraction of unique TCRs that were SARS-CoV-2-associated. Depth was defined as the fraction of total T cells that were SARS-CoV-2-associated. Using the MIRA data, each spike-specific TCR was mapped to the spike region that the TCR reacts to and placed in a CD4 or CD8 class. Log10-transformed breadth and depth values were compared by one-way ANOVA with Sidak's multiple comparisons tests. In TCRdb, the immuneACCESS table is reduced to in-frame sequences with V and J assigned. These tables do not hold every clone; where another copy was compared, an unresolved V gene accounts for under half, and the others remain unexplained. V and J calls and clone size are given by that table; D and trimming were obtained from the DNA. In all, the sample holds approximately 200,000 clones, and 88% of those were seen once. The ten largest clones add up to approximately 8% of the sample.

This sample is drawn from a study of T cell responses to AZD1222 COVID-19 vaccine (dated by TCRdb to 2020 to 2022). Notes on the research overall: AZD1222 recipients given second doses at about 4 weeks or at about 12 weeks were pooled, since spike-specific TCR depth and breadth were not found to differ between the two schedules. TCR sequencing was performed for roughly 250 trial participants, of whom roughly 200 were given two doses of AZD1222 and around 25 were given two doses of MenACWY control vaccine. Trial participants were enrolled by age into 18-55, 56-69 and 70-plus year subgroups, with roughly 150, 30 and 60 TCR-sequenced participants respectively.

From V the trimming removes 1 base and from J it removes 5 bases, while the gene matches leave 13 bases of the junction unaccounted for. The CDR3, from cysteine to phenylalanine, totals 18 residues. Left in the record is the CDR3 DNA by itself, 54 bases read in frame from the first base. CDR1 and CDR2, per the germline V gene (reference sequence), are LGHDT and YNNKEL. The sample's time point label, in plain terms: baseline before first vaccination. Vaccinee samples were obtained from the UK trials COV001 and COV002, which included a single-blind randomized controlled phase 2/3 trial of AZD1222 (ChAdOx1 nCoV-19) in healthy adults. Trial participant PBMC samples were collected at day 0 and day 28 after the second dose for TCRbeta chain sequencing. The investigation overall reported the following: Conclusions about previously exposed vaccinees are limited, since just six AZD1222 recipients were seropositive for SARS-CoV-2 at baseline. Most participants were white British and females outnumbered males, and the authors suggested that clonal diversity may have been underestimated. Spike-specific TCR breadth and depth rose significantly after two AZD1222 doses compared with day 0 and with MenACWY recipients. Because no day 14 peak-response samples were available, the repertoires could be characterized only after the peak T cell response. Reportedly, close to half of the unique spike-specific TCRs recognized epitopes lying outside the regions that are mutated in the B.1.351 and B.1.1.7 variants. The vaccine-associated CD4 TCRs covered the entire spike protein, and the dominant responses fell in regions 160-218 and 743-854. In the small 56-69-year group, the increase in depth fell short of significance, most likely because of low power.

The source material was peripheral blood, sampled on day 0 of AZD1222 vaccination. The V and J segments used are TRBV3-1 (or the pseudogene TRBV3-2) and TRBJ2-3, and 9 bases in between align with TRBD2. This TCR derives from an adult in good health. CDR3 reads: CASSQAAPWAGGGDTQYF. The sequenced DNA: TGTGCCAGCAGCCAAGCGGCCCCCTGGGCGGGGGGGGGAGATACGCAGTATTTT.